This T cell receptor (beta chain) was profiled in a study of post-analysis software for immune sequencing data. Broader study findings: There were five TRBV segments more frequent in patients than controls, and TRBV5-6, TRBV5-1 and TRBV20-1 were among them.

TCR beta cDNA libraries had unique molecular identifiers. Using its own MiXCR run on the PCR reads, TCRdb lists one record per CDR3 protein. The sample shows 700,000 to 800,000 distinct CDR3 sequences, roughly 27% of them seen only once. This CDR3 is 15 amino acids long. From germline, CDR1 is KGHDR and CDR2 SFDVKD. Trimming cost V 3 bases and J 12 bases; bases outside gene matches: 13. On this clonotype itself: Its target is unknown. This could be a read error, since a much larger clone is one nucleotide away.

V and J are TRBV24-1 and TRBJ2-1, with 7 nucleotides matching TRBD1. Sequencing was carried out using blood. The TCR originated in a girl between 5 and 17 years old with multiple sclerosis. The CDR3 bases are TGTGCCACCAGTGATACCACGGGACAGAGCGTTGTGCAGTTCTTC. Amino acid sequence: CATSDTTGQSVVQFF.